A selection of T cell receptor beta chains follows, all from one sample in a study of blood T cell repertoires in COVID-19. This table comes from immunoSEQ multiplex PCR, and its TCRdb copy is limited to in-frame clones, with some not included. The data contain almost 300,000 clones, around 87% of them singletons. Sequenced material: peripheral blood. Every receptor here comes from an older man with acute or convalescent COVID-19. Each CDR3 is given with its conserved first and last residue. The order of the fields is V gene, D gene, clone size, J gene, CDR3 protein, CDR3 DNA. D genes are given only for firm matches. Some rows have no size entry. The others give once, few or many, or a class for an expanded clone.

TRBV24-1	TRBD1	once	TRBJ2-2	CATSVTGGTGELFF	TGTGCCACCAGTGTTACAGGGGGAACCGGGGAGCTGTTTTTT
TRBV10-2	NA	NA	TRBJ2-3	CASSEGSGVDTQYF	TGCGCCAGCAGTGAGGGGTCCGGGGTTGATACGCAGTATTTT
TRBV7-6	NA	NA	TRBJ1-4	CASSPAGVEKLFF	TGTGCCAGCAGTCCCGCGGGGGTTGAAAAACTGTTTTTT
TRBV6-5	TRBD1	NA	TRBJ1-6	CASTTGLNSPLHF	TGTGCCAGCACGACAGGGCTCAATTCACCCCTCCACTTT
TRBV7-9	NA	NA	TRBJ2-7	CASSPKFRISTYEQYF	TGTGCCAGCAGCCCGAAGTTTAGAATATCCACCTACGAGCAGTACTTC
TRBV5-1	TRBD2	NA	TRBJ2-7	CASSLGTSGMVGQYF	TGCGCCAGCAGCTTGGGAACTAGCGGCATGGTAGGGCAGTACTTC
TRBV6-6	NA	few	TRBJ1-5	CASSPTGFSSNQPQHF	TGTGCCAGCAGTCCCACAGGGTTCTCTAGCAATCAGCCCCAGCATTTT
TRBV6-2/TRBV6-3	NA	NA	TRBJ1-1	CASSREQGNTEAFF	TGTGCCAGCAGCCGCGAACAGGGGAACACTGAAGCTTTCTTT
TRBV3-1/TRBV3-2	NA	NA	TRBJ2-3	CASSQEVTLPTDTQYF	TGTGCCAGCAGCCAAGAGGTTACTTTACCCACAGATACGCAGTATTTT
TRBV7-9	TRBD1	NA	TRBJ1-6	CASSPGTVSPLHF	TGTGCCAGCAGCCCCGGGACAGTTTCACCCCTCCACTTT